A single sample gave rise to the 13 T cell receptor beta chains below, sequenced in a study of blood T cell repertoires in COVID-19. The method was immunoSEQ multiplex PCR; TCRdb's version includes in-frame clones alone and lacks a portion of them. Counted here are some 340,000 clones, about 89% occurring once; the ten biggest clones make up approximately 5%. Sample: PBMCs or T cells enriched from blood (not recorded which). Receptor source: a woman aged 30 to 39 who had recovered from COVID-19.

V is TRBV11-2 and J is TRBJ1-2; D is unresolved. Trimming pared 1 base from V and 0 bases from J, leaving 15 bases between. The germline V gene has CDR1 SGHAT and CDR2 FQNNGV. This CDR3 has 17 amino acids. CDR3: CASSLAPWADANYGYTF. CDR3 in DNA: TGTGCCAGCAGCTTAGCCCCTTGGGCAGATGCTAACTATGGCTACACCTTC.

The chain carries TRBV27 and TRBJ2-1; TRBD2 agrees at 7 bases. The CDR3 length is 14 residues. The trim removed 7 bases at V and 2 bases at J, leaving 5 bases unmatched. The V gene's germline CDR1 is MNHEY and CDR2 SMNVEV (reference sequence). CDR3 DNA sequence: TGTGCCAGCATCTCAGCGGGACCCTACAATGAGCAGTTCTTC. The encoded protein is CASISAGPYNEQFF.

The chain joins TRBV28 to TRBJ2-5; the D is unclear. The germline gives CDR1 MDHEN, CDR2 SYDVKM. Trimming removed 5 bases at V and 0 bases at J, with 13 bases between. This CDR3 has 15 residues. DNA for the CDR3: TGTGCCAGCAGTCCCCCCGACACGTACCAAGAGACCCAGTACTTC. Translating gives CASSPPDTYQETQYF.

The chain couples TRBV7-9 to TRBJ1-5, with 7 bases identical to TRBD1. J was trimmed by 4 bases and V by 1 base; bases with no gene match: 10. CDR1 and CDR2 (germline): SEHNR, FQNEAQ (reference sequence). The CDR3 has 17 amino acids. CDR3 loop: CASSLGGQGGDNQPQHF. CDR3 coding DNA: TGTGCCAGCAGCTTAGGGGGGCAGGGGGGCGATAATCAGCCCCAGCATTTT.

The chain combines TRBV12-3 or TRBV12-4 with TRBJ1-3, with TRBD1 matching 12 bases. The CDR3 consists of 13 residues. The junction had 5 bases not matched to a gene; V was cut back by 10 bases and J by 7 bases. The CDR3 here is CATGTGGVNTIYF. The CDR3 nucleotides read TGTGCCACCGGGACAGGGGGCGTGAACACCATATATTTT.

The CDR3 bases are TGCGCCAGCAATCTCGGGACAGGGGGCCTTTATGGCTACACCTTC. This translates into CASNLGTGGLYGYTF. The V and J genes are TRBV10-2 and TRBJ1-2; 12 bases are shared with TRBD1. This CDR3 spans 15 amino acids. From germline, CDR1 is WSHSY and CDR2 SAAADI. Trimming at V came to 7 bases and at J to 5 bases, leaving 8 bases not matched to a gene.

The chain uses TRBV2 and TRBJ2-5; TRBD1 might be the D (6 bases). CDR1 SNHLY and CDR2 FYNNEI come from the germline V gene. The length of the CDR3 is 16 residues. The V and J ends lost 6 bases and 3 bases respectively, with 20 bases between them. In nucleotides, the CDR3 is TGTGCCAGCAGCACCGGGGCCCCAGGGGCGGAAGAGACCCAGTACTTC. Protein product: CASSTGAPGAEETQYF. Filled out from reference TRBV2 and TRBJ2-5, the complete variable domain reads EPEVTQTPSHQVTQMGQEVILRCVPISNHLYFYWYRQILGQKVEFLVSFYNNEISEKSEIFDDQFSVERPDGSNFTLKIRSTKLEDSAMYFCASSTGAPGAEETQYFGPGTRLLVL.

The rearrangement uses TRBV2 and TRBJ2-3; TRBD1 aligns across 9 bases. The CDR3 runs 15 residues. CDR1 is SNHLY, CDR2 FYNNEI, per germline. V was clipped by 6 bases and J by 3 bases; unmatched bases: 7. CDR3 in amino acids: CASSMGQGRTDTQYF. The CDR3 coding sequence is TGTGCCAGCAGCATGGGACAGGGTCGGACAGATACGCAGTATTTT.

Notes on this clone: The sample carries other DNA sequences with the same CDR3. V and J are TRBV7-2 and TRBJ1-2; 11 bases line up with TRBD1. The length of the CDR3 is 15 residues. Germline values: CDR1 SGHTA, CDR2 FQGNSA. The V gene end was trimmed by 5 bases and the J gene end by 4 bases; junction bases not matched to a gene: 6. Here the CDR3 reads CASSPRTGGRYGYTF. Here the CDR3 DNA reads TGTGCCAGCAGCCCGAGGACAGGGGGCCGCTATGGCTACACCTTC.

This clone was recorded only once. The chain links TRBV6-5 to TRBJ1-1, with TRBD1 matching 7 bases. Germline V gene sequence: CDR1 MNHEY, CDR2 SVGAGI. V lost 6 bases and J lost 7; bases outside the gene matches: 11. The CDR3 sequence is 14 residues long. The CDR3 here is CASRGDGTADEAFF. The DNA for the CDR3 is TGTGCCAGCAGGGGGGATGGGACAGCCGATGAAGCTTTCTTT.

This chain joins TRBV13 and TRBJ1-3; D is unresolved. Germline V gene sequence: CDR1 PRHDT, CDR2 FYEKMQ (reference sequence). V was shortened by 2 bases and J by 4 bases, with 12 bases between the two germline ends. CDR3 size: 15 residues. The CDR3 protein is CASSLHRTLGNTIYF. The DNA for the CDR3 is TGTGCCAGCAGCTTACACCGGACTCTGGGAAACACCATATATTTT. The full variable domain, completed using reference TRBV13 and TRBJ1-3, is AAGVIQSPRHLIKEKRETATLKCYPIPRHDTVYWYQQGPGQDPQFLISFYEKMQSDKGSIPDRFSAQQFSDYHSELNMSSLELGDSALYFCASSLHRTLGNTIYFGEGSWLTVV.

This clone turned up a few times. The chain links TRBV18 to TRBJ1-1; maybe TRBD1 (6 bases). The CDR3 totals 16 residues. V gave up 3 bases and J gave up 5 bases, with 19 bases separating them. CDR1 and CDR2 from the germline V gene are KGHSH and LQKENI. The CDR3 here is CASSPAVLGARTEAFF. Here the CDR3 DNA reads TGTGCCAGCTCACCCGCCGTTTTGGGGGCGCGTACTGAAGCTTTCTTT.

The rearrangement links TRBV5-4 to TRBJ2-5; the D gene is possibly TRBD1 (6 bases). Trimming removed 3 bases from V and 0 bases from J, with 12 bases in between. The CDR3 covers 15 residues. Germline CDR1 reads SGHNT; CDR2 reads YYREEE (reference sequence). CDR3 DNA sequence: TGTGCCAGCAGCTCCGGGACACTGTACCAAGAGACCCAGTACTTC. It codes for CASSSGTLYQETQYF.